Listed here are 2 T cell receptor beta chains from one sample, sequenced in a study of blood T cell repertoires in COVID-19. Some clones are missing from TCRdb's copy, which holds only in-frame ones; the method was immunoSEQ multiplex PCR. The table includes about 480,000 clones, about nine tenths detected once. The sequenced material came from PBMCs or T cells enriched from blood (not recorded which). The receptors stem from a woman in her sixties who had recovered from COVID-19.

This chain connects TRBV5-1 to TRBJ2-7; 7 bases are shared with TRBD1. The ends lost 4 bases at V and 2 bases at J; junction bases unmatched: 6. The CDR3 has 14 amino acids. The germline CDR1 and CDR2 sequences are SGHRS and YFSETQ. This CDR3 is CASSRRDRPYEQYF. The CDR3 DNA follows: TGCGCCAGCAGCCGCCGGGACAGACCCTACGAGCAGTACTTC.

The chain combines TRBV3-1 (or the pseudogene TRBV3-2) with TRBJ2-1; TRBD2 is a possible D gene (7 bases). CDR3 length equals 15 residues. The V end lost 6 bases, the J end lost 4 bases, and 16 bases lay between the germline ends. Per germline, CDR1 LGHDT and CDR2 YNNKEL (reference sequence). CDR3 region: CASSLRGGRYNEQFF. The CDR3 nucleotides read TGTGCCAGCAGTCTTAGGGGGGGGAGATACAATGAGCAGTTCTTC.